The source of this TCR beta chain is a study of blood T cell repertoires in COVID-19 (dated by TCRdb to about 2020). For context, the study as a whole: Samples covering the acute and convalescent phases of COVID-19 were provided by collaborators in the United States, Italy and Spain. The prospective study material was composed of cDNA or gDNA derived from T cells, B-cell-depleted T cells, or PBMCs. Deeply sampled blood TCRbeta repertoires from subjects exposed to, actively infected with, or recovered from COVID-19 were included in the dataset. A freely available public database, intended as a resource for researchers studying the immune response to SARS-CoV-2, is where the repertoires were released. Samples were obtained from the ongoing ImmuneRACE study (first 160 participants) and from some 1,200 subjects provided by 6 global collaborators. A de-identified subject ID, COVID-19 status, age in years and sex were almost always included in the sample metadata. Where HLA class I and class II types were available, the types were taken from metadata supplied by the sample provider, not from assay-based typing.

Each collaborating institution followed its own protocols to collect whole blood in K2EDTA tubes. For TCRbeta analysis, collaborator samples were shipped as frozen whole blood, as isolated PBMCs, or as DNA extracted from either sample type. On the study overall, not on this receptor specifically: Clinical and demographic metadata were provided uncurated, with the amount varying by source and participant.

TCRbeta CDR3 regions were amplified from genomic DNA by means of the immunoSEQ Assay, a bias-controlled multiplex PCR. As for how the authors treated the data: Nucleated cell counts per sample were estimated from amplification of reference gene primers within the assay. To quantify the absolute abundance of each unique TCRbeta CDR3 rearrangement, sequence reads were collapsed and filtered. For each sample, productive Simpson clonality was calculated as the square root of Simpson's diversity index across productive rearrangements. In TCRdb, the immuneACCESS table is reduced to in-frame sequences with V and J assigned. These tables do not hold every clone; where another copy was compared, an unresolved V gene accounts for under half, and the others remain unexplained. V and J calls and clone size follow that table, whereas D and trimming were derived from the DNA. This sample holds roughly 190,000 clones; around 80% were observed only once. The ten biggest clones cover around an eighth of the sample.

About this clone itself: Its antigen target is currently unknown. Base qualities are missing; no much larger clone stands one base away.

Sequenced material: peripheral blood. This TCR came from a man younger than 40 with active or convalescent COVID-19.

The CDR3 corresponds to CASTLAGPSYNEQFF. The nucleotide sequence is given as TGTGCCAGCACTTTAGCGGGGCCATCCTACAATGAGCAGTTCTTC. This receptor chain uses TRBV2 and TRBJ2-1, and 8 bases in between align with TRBD2. At the junction V is shortened by 7 bases and J by 1 base; bases outside the gene matches: 6. Counted from cysteine to phenylalanine, this CDR3 has 15 amino acids. Left in the record is the CDR3 DNA by itself, 45 bases read in frame from the first base. CDR1 is given as SNHLY and CDR2 as FYNNEI, both from the germline V gene.